Sequencing of this T cell receptor beta chain was carried out in a study of blood T cell repertoires in COVID-19. The table came from immunoSEQ multiplex PCR; TCRdb's copy has only in-frame clones and leaves some out. The table has 300,000 to 400,000 clones, 80% to 90% seen once. Germline V lookup: CDR1 LNHDA, CDR2 SQIVND (reference sequence). V gave up 3 bases and J gave up 2 bases, with 6 bases separating them. This CDR3 region has 13 residues. Material for sequencing was peripheral blood. This chain uses TRBV19 with TRBJ2-3; D gene ambiguous. This clonotype originated in a woman in her fifties or sixties with COVID-19, enrolled during active disease. The CDR3 DNA reads TGTGCCAGTAGTATTTCCTTCACAGATACGCAGTATTTT. This sequence encodes CASSISFTDTQYF.